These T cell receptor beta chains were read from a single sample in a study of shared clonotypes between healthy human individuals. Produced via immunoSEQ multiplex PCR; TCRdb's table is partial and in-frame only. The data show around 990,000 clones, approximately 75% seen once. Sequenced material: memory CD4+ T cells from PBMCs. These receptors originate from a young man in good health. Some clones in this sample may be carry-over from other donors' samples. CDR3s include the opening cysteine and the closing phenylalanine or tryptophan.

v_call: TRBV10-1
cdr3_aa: CASSNGGAGNAEAFF

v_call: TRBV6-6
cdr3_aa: CASSDRLAGLYEKYF

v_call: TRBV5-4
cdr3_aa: CASSLDGSDTQYF

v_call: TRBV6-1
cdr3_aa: CASRDRGGTEAFF

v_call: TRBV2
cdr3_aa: CASSPGPYGYTF

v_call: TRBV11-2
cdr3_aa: CARSLARAGNTEAFF

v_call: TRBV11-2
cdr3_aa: CASSRQGGNTEAFF

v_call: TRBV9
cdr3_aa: CASSGTTVPGGEQFF

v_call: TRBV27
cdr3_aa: CASSLEGSLPVRDTQYF

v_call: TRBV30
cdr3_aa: CAWSQSRNTEAFF

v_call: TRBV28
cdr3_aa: CASSPLRSGGGTEAFF

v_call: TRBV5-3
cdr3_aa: CARSSAGGSYEQYF

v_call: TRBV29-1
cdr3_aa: CSVAAADQETQYF

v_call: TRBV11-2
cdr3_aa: CASSLLQGKGANVLTF

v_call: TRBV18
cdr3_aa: CASRRGTQPETQYF

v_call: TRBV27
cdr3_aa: CASSFLIAYEQYF

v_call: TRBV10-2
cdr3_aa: CASQKQMNTEAFF

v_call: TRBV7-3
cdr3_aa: CASSLRGGPQETQYF

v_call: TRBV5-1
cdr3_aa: CASSLNPGYTGELFF

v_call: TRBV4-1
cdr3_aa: CASSQEGSGQRGEKLFF

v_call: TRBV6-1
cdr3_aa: CASSELSGSGDTQYF

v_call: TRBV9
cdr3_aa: CASSVEASGTFRELFF

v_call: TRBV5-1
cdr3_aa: CASSSRLAGNSDTQYF

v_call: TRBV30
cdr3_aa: CAWSHPRGLGKNIQYF

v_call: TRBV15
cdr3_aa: CATSPRQGAEQYF

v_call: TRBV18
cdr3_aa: CASSPPRRGRFEAFF

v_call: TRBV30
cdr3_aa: CAWSRLGQVYNEQFF

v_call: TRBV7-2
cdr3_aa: CASSLVDYPDYEQYF

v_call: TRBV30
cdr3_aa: CAWSARQPNTEAFF

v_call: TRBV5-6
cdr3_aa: CASSLGGQGLRYGYTF

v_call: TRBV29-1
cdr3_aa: CSVRAGWGMNTEAFF

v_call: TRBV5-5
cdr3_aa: CASRYLLAAPYNEQFF

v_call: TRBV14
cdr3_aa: CASSHLQKKETQYF

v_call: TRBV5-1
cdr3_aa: CASSLDRSYGYTF

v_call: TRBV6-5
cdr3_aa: CASSYAPNTGELFF

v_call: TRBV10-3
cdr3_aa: CATAGGWGSEQYF

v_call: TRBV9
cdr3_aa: CASSVMDRLNTEAFF

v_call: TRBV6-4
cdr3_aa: CASSAQGTGELFF

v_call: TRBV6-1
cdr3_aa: CASSERQGGPYEQYF

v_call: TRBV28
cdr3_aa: CASSLFPGYGYTF

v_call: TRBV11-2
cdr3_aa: CASSLVVDSGNTIYF

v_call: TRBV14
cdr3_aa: CASSRTSGRTDTQYF

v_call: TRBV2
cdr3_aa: CASSAGVSYGYTF

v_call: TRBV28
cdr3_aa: CASSPSGRSYNEQFF

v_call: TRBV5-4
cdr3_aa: CASSLSWRITSTDTQYF